The 28 T cell receptor beta chains given below trace back to one sample, sequenced in a study of blood T cell repertoires in COVID-19. Libraries were prepared by immunoSEQ multiplex PCR; TCRdb keeps only in-frame clonotypes and omits some of them. The sample yields about 59,000 clones, less than 85% seen once. The sequenced sample was peripheral blood. These receptors were collected from a woman aged 45 to 65 with active or convalescent COVID-19.

CDR3 sequence reads: CASRLPGQPNEKLFF. The CDR3 nucleotides read TGTGCAAGTCGCCTCCCGGGACAGCCAAATGAAAAACTGTTTTTT. The V gene is TRBV12-2, the J gene TRBJ1-4; no check of the table's D call, TRBD1, against the DNA was made. TRBV12-2 is termed a pseudogene. The CDR3 totals 15 residues.

The chain carries TRBV7-9 and TRBJ1-4; D is ambiguous. Germline CDR1 and CDR2: SEHNR and FQNEAQ (reference sequence). Deletions cut 3 bases from V and 6 bases from J, with 14 bases between. The CDR3 spans 15 residues. The CDR3 DNA sequence: TGTGCCAGCAGCTTTAGCGGGAGGTCTGATGAAAAACTGTTTTTT. Encoded protein: CASSFSGRSDEKLFF.

The genes are TRBV27 and TRBJ1-3; 7 nucleotides line up with TRBD1. CDR1 MNHEY and CDR2 SMNVEV come from the germline V gene (reference sequence). The CDR3 is made up of 14 amino acids. Losses at the gene ends were 5 bases for V and 3 bases for J; bases not matched to a gene: 4. The CDR3 reads CASSPTGDGNTIYF. The CDR3 DNA follows: TGTGCCAGCAGTCCAACAGGGGATGGAAACACCATATATTTT.

The V and J genes are TRBV2 and TRBJ1-2; D not certain. Trimming shortened V by 0 bases and J by 6 bases, and 8 bases separated the two germline ends. The germline V gene has CDR1 SNHLY and CDR2 FYNNEI. The CDR3 extends over 13 amino acids. The chain's CDR3 is CASSEARKNGYTF. CDR3 nucleotides: TGTGCCAGCAGTGAAGCGCGGAAGAATGGCTACACCTTC.

The V call is TRBV11-3, the J call TRBJ2-5; D is uncertain. The CDR3 is 14 residues long. The V end was cut by 5 bases, the J end by 4 bases, with 14 bases between. In germline, CDR1 is SGHNT, CDR2 YENEEA. This CDR3 reads CASSPQLHAETQYF. The CDR3 region has the DNA TGTGCCAGCAGCCCGCAACTTCATGCAGAGACCCAGTACTTC.

This clone came up many times. The rearrangement links TRBV6-1 to TRBJ2-2, with D possibly TRBD2 on 5 matching bases. V shed 3 bases and J shed 9 bases, with 11 bases lying between them. The CDR3 has 13 amino acids. Germline CDR1 reads MNHNS; CDR2 reads SASEGT. CDR3 sequence (DNA): TGTGCCAGCAGTGATCGTTCGGGAAGGGAGCTGTTTTTT. Protein product: CASSDRSGRELFF.

This chain uses TRBV6-4 with TRBJ1-2; D ambiguous. Germline loops: CDR1 MRHNA, CDR2 SNTAGT. The CDR3 has 14 amino acids. The V gene lost 0 bases and the J gene lost 8 bases, with 13 bases spanning the gap. The CDR3 bases are TGTGCCAGCAGTGACTCCGCCGGCCGAGGGGGCTACACCTTC. Amino acids: CASSDSAGRGGYTF.

The rearrangement joins TRBV7-9 to TRBJ2-3; 10 bases agree with TRBD2. The germline CDR1 and CDR2 sequences are SEHNR and FQNEAQ (reference sequence). V shed 3 bases and J 2 bases; nucleotides not matched to a gene: 2. The CDR3 loop spans 15 amino acids. The CDR3 DNA reads TGTGCCAGCAGCTTCAGCGGGAGGGCCACAGATACGCAGTATTTT. It codes for CASSFSGRATDTQYF.

This clone is deemed medium-sized. At the DNA level, this CDR3 is encoded by other sequences in the same sample as well. The CDR3, as DNA: TGTGCCAGCAGTTTTGGGGCGGCCTACGAGCAGTACTTC. It translates to CASSFGAAYEQYF. The chain has TRBV27 and TRBJ2-7, with a possible D match to TRBD1 (5 bases). The CDR3 runs 13 residues. Trimming cost V 3 bases and J 2 bases, with 8 bases left between them. Germline-derived CDR1 and CDR2 are MNHEY and SMNVEV (reference sequence).

This chain connects TRBV7-8 to TRBJ2-7; TRBD1 agrees at 8 bases. The CDR3 contains 16 residues. The V and J ends lost 3 bases and 1 base, in that order; junction bases with no gene match: 8. Germline CDR1 and CDR2: SGHVS and FQNEAQ. The CDR3 sequence is CASSFGQGIGSYEQYF. In DNA form, the CDR3 reads TGTGCCAGCAGCTTCGGACAGGGCATAGGGTCCTACGAGCAGTACTTC.

The chain carries TRBV12-5 and TRBJ2-3, with D possibly being TRBD1 (6 bases). V gave up 5 bases and J gave up 7 bases, with 13 bases separating them. This CDR3 spans 13 amino acids. CDR1 LGHNT and CDR2 FRNRAP come from the germline V gene. CDR3 nucleotide sequence: TGTGCTAGTGGTGGCAGGGGTATGCATACGCAGTATTTT. It yields the protein CASGGRGMHTQYF.

In its sample, this clone was seen once. CDR3 in DNA: TGTGCCAGTAGTATTTGGACAGGACATAGCAATCAGCCCCAGCATTTT. It is translated as CASSIWTGHSNQPQHF. The chain uses TRBV19 and TRBJ1-5; 7 bases fit TRBD1. Germline assignment: CDR1 LNHDA and CDR2 SQIVND (reference sequence). The ends lost 3 bases at V and 0 bases at J; junction bases unmatched: 5. This CDR3 region has 16 residues.

A few counts support this clone. The chain carries TRBV2 and TRBJ1-4, with a tentative D call TRBD1 (6 bases). This CDR3 has 12 residues. Germline assignment: CDR1 SNHLY and CDR2 FYNNEI. Trimming removed 7 bases from V and 7 bases from J, with 10 bases in between. The CDR3 is CASNPGVEKLFF. The CDR3, as DNA: TGTGCCAGCAACCCAGGGGTTGAAAAACTGTTTTTT. The whole variable domain, filled in from reference TRBV2 and TRBJ1-4, reads EPEVTQTPSHQVTQMGQEVILRCVPISNHLYFYWYRQILGQKVEFLVSFYNNEISEKSEIFDDQFSVERPDGSNFTLKIRSTKLEDSAMYFCASNPGVEKLFFGSGTQLSVL.

The chain recombines TRBV5-5 with TRBJ2-6; 10 bases align to TRBD1. The CDR3 extends over 17 amino acids. From germline, CDR1 is SGHKS and CDR2 YYEKEE (reference sequence). After removal of 4 bases from V and 4 bases from J, the junction contained 8 bases not matched to a gene. The CDR3 region is CASSLAGTGAGANVLTF. The CDR3 DNA sequence: TGTGCCAGCAGCCTGGCCGGGACAGGGGCGGGGGCCAACGTCCTGACTTTC.

The J gene is TRBJ1-6, the V gene TRBV5-8; a weak D match, TRBD1 (6 bases). CDR3 length: 13 residues. Germline CDR1 SGHTS, CDR2 YDEGEE. The V gene lost 0 bases and the J gene lost 10 bases, with 8 bases spanning the gap. DNA for the CDR3: TGTGCCAGCAGCTTGGACAGGGCCTCACCCCTCCACTTT. This translates into CASSLDRASPLHF.

This clone was recorded only once. V is TRBV21-1 and J is TRBJ2-3; TRBD2 is the table's D call, not checked against the DNA. TRBV21-1 is a listed pseudogene. The CDR3 is 16 amino acids. DNA of the CDR3: TGTGCCAGCAGCAAAAGGAGCGGGACTCGCACAGATACGCAGTATTTT. Translation gives CASSKRSGTRTDTQYF.

This clone has just a few counts. This CDR3 is CATAGTSGTPTDTQYF. CDR3 DNA: TGTGCCACCGCTGGGACTAGCGGGACGCCCACAGATACGCAGTATTTT. The rearrangement uses TRBV24-1 and TRBJ2-3; 13 nucleotides line up with TRBD2. The CDR3 totals 16 residues. In germline, CDR1 is KGHDR, CDR2 SFDVKD. V shed 9 bases, J shed 2 bases, and the junction held 7 bases outside the gene matches.

Only one count was recorded for this clone. The chain joins TRBV18 to TRBJ2-3, with D possibly being TRBD1 (6 bases). The germline V gene encodes CDR1 KGHSH and CDR2 LQKENI. The CDR3 length is 15 residues. With 5 bases removed from V and 1 base from J, the gap between germline ends came to 13 bases. The CDR3 DNA follows: TGTGCCAGCTCATATACAGGGAGTGGCACAGATACGCAGTATTTT. Amino acid sequence: CASSYTGSGTDTQYF.

The J gene is TRBJ2-7, the V gene TRBV4-1; 12 bases match TRBD2. The CDR3 runs 20 residues. Germline CDR1 MGHRA, CDR2 YSYEKL. Trimming at V came to 0 bases and at J to 2 bases, leaving 14 bases not matched to a gene. The CDR3 coding sequence is TGCGCCAGCAGCCAAGATCCCCCCCTAGCGGGAGGGTACCGTACCTACGAGCAGTACTTC. Amino acid sequence: CASSQDPPLAGGYRTYEQYF.

The chain couples TRBV5-3 to TRBJ2-4, with TRBD1 as a possible D gene (6 bases). TRBV5-3 is placed among ORFs of uncertain function. V was shortened by 4 bases and J by 0 bases, with 11 bases between the two germline ends. The CDR3 length is 15 residues. In DNA, the CDR3 is TGTGCCAGAAGCCTCGACAGGATAGCCAAAAACATTCAGTACTTC. This encodes CARSLDRIAKNIQYF.

The chain employs TRBV2 and TRBJ2-5, with TRBD1 identical over 12 bases. Trimming at V came to 11 bases and at J to 5 bases, leaving 6 bases not matched to a gene. Germline V gives CDR1 SNHLY, CDR2 FYNNEI. The CDR3 runs 13 residues. DNA for the CDR3: TGTGCCGGGACAGGGGGCAGATTTGAGACCCAGTACTTC. This sequence encodes CAGTGGRFETQYF.

The chain carries TRBV5-1 and TRBJ2-1, with 10 positions matching TRBD2. Trimming at V came to 4 bases and at J to 7 bases, leaving 17 bases not matched to a gene. Germline-derived CDR1 and CDR2 are SGHRS and YFSETQ. CDR3 length: 18 residues. The CDR3 DNA is TGCGCCAGCAGCCTATATCCTCCCACTAGCGGGATGTTGAATGAGCAGTTCTTC. It is translated as CASSLYPPTSGMLNEQFF.

This chain's CDR3 is CASSLDLTSAAYNEQFF. CDR3 nucleotide sequence: TGTGCCAGCAGCTTAGACCTGACTAGCGCAGCCTACAATGAGCAGTTCTTC. J is TRBJ2-1 and V is TRBV7-9, with 8 bases lining up with TRBD2. There are 17 residues in the CDR3. From germline, CDR1 is SEHNR and CDR2 FQNEAQ (reference sequence). The J segment lost 2 bases and the V segment lost 1 base, leaving 7 bases of the junction unmatched. Full variable domain (remainder filled in from reference TRBV7-9 and TRBJ2-1): DTGVSQNPRHKITKRGQNVTFRCDPISEHNRLYWYRQTLGQGPEFLTYFQNEAQLEKSRLLSDRFSAERPKGSFSTLEIQRTEQGDSAMYLCASSLDLTSAAYNEQFFGPGTRLTVL.

The chain joins TRBV5-5 to TRBJ2-4, with 7 positions matching TRBD1. This CDR3 region has 13 residues. Per germline, CDR1 SGHKS and CDR2 YYEKEE (reference sequence). The ends lost 3 bases at V and 4 bases at J; junction bases unmatched: 1. The CDR3 DNA reads as TGTGCCAGCAGCTCGGGACAGAAAAACATTCAGTACTTC. It translates to CASSSGQKNIQYF.

The chain carries TRBV28 and TRBJ2-7, with D possibly TRBD1 on 7 matching bases. Germline V gene data show CDR1 as MDHEN and CDR2 as SYDVKM. Trimming removed 1 base at V and 6 bases at J, with 13 bases between. The CDR3 has 14 amino acids. CDR3 in DNA: TGTGCCAGCAGTTTATCCTTTCAGGGGGGCGAGCAGTACTTC. Amino acids: CASSLSFQGGEQYF. The full variable domain, completed using reference TRBV28 and TRBJ2-7, is DVKVTQSSRYLVKRTGEKVFLECVQDMDHENMFWYRQDPGLGLRLIYFSYDVKMKEKGDIPEGYSVSREKKERFSLILESASTNQTSMYLCASSLSFQGGEQYFGPGTRLTVT.

V gene TRBV2 combines with J gene TRBJ2-7; TRBD2 matches 10 bases. This CDR3 is built from 14 residues. Germline-derived CDR1 and CDR2 are SNHLY and FYNNEI. V lost 4 bases and J lost 3; bases outside the gene matches: 3. The CDR3 loop reads CASSAPSGGYEQYF. The DNA of the CDR3 is TGTGCCAGCAGTGCCCCTAGCGGGGGCTACGAGCAGTACTTC.

CDR3 coding DNA: TGTGCCAGCAGCCCCACGGGACAGGGGAGCACAGATACGCAGTATTTT. It yields the protein CASSPTGQGSTDTQYF. The chain couples TRBV27 to TRBJ2-3; 10 nucleotides line up with TRBD1. The V gene end was trimmed by 6 bases and the J gene end by 0 bases; junction bases not matched to a gene: 6. The V gene's germline CDR1 is MNHEY and CDR2 SMNVEV (reference sequence). The CDR3 runs to 16 residues.

The gene calls are TRBV2 and TRBJ2-1; 11 nucleotides agree with TRBD2. Germline assignment: CDR1 SNHLY and CDR2 FYNNEI. The J segment lost 9 bases and the V segment lost 6 bases, leaving 7 bases of the junction unmatched. The CDR3 length is 14 residues. The CDR3 here is CASRTLAGVGEQFF. CDR3 coding DNA: TGTGCCAGCAGGACACTAGCGGGAGTCGGTGAGCAGTTCTTC.